The clone carrying this T cell receptor (beta chain) was counted only a few times. The antigen remains undetermined. Via MiXCR, TCRdb re-called the reads, giving one row per CDR3 protein. The sample contains some 99,000 distinct CDR3 sequences, around 30% of which appear only once. With 2 bases removed from V and 0 bases from J, the gap between germline ends came to 15 bases. This CDR3 is built from 17 residues. Germline values: CDR1 SNHLY, CDR2 FYNNEI. These data originate in a study of T cell repertoires in cytomegalovirus infection. Study context: Epitope selection comprised recently identified HLA-C-restricted CMV epitopes and well-studied HLA-B-restricted CMV epitopes.

This sequence originates from a human donor in good health (CMV status not recorded). Some clones in this sample may be carry-over from other donors' samples. J is TRBJ2-3 and V is TRBV2; the D is unclear. Sequencing used CD8+ T cells from cultured PBMCs, obtained from culture after CMV antigen stimulation. The CDR3 DNA follows: TGTGCCAGCAGTGAATTCTTGGCAGCTACTAGCACAGATACGCAGTATTTT. It yields the protein CASSEFLAATSTDTQYF.